The present TCR beta chain was sequenced within a study of cytomegalovirus exposure and HLA in healthy donors. Use of 60 Vbeta and 13 Jbeta primers characterized the PCR. TCRdb keeps only in-frame clones here, not all; method: immunoSEQ multiplex PCR. Of 130,000 to 150,000 clones listed, around 74% are singletons. The CDR3 runs to 16 residues. Germline-derived CDR1 and CDR2 are MNHEY and SVGAGI. The V gene lost 3 bases and the J gene lost 6 bases, with 21 bases spanning the gap. The rearrangement joins TRBV6-5 to TRBJ2-7; D perhaps matches TRBD1 (6 bases). The sequence derives from a man aged 18-30 years in good health and CMV-seropositive. Sequenced sample: PBMCs. This chain's CDR3 is CASSYVGVQGGIEQYF. The CDR3 DNA is TGTGCCAGCAGTTATGTTGGGGTACAGGGTGGAATCGAGCAGTACTTC.